The present entry profiles one T cell receptor (beta chain) with its context. Each of the donors was a healthy adult who was HIV-negative and had not had a recent acute infection or vaccination. The data originate from a study of shared clonotypes between healthy human individuals. A deep-level run was used for the assay. Over several immunoSEQ plates, each subset's genomic DNA was distributed in even portions. For unsorted PBMC, around 300 ng DNA per replicate equaled 25,000 to 30,000 T cell genomes. The protocol was immunoSEQ multiplex PCR, while the TCRdb copy is restricted to in-frame clones and leaves out a portion. The sample has around 450,000 clones, around 79% seen once. The TCR comes from a middle-aged woman in good health. Some clones in this sample may be carry-over from other donors' samples. Sequencing used PBMCs.

The CDR3 bases are TGTGCCAGTCAGGGACAGGGTACCCACGAGCAGTACTTC. Translated, it gives CASQGQGTHEQYF. The chain uses TRBV6-1 and TRBJ2-7, with TRBD1 identical over 9 bases. The CDR3 totals 13 residues. From germline, CDR1 is MNHNS and CDR2 SASEGT. V lost 9 bases and J lost 5; bases outside the gene matches: 8.